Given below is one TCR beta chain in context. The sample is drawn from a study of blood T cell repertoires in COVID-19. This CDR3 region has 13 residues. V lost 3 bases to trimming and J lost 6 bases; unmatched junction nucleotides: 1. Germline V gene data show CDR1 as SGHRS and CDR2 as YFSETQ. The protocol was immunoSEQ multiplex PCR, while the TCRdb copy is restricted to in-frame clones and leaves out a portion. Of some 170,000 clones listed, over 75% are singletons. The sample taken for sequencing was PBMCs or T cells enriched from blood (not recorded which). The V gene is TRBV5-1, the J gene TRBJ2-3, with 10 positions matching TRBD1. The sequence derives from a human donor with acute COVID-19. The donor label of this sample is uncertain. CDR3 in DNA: TGCGCCAGCAGCTCGGGACAGGGGGATACGCAGTATTTT. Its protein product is CASSSGQGDTQYF. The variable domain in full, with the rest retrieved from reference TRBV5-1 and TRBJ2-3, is KAGVTQTPRYLIKTRGQQVTLSCSPISGHRSVSWYQQTPGQGLQFLFEYFSETQRNKGNFPGRFSGRQFSNSRSEMNVSTLELGDSALYLCASSSGQGDTQYFGPGTRLTVL.